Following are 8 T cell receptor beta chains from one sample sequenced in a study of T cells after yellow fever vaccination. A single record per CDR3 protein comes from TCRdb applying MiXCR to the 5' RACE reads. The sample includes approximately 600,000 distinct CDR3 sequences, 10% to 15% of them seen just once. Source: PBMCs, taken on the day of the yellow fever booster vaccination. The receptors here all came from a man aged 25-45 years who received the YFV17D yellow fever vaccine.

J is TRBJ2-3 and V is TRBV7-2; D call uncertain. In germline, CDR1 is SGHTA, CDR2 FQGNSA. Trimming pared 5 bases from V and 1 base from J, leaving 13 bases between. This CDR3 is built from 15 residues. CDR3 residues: CASSAAGVRTDTQYF. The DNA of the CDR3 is TGTGCCAGCAGCGCAGCAGGAGTCCGCACAGATACGCAGTATTTT.

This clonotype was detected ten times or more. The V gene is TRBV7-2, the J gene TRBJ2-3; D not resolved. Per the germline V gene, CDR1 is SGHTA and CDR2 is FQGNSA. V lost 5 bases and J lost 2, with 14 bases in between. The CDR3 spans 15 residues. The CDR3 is CASSPWSSPTDTQYF. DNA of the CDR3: TGTGCCAGCAGCCCCTGGTCTAGTCCCACAGATACGCAGTATTTT.

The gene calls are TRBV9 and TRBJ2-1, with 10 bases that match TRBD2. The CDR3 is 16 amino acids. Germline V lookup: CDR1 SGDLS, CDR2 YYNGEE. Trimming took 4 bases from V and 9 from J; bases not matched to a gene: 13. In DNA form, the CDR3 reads TGTGCCAGCAGCCCAGTAGCGGGAGGTCAACGCGGTGAGCAGTTCTTC. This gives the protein CASSPVAGGQRGEQFF.

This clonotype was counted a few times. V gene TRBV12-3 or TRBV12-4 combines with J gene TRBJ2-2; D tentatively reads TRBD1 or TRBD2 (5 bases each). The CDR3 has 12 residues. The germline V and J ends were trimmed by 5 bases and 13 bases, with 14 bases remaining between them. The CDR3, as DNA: TGTGCCAGCAGTACGTCTCCAGGGAGGCTGTTTTTT. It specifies CASSTSPGRLFF.

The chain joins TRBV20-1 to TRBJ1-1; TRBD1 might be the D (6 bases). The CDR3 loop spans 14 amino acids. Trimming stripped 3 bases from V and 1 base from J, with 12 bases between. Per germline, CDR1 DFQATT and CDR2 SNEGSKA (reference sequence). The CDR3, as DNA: TGCAGTGCTAGGGGGGGGGCCCAGAACACTGAAGCTTTCTTT. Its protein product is CSARGGAQNTEAFF.

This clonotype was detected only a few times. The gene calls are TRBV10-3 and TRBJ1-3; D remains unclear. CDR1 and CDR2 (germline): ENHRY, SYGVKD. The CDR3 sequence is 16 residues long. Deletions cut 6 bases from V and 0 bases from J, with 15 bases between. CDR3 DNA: TGTGCCATCAGAGACCACGGAAGCCGCTCTGGAAACACCATATATTTT. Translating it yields CAIRDHGSRSGNTIYF.

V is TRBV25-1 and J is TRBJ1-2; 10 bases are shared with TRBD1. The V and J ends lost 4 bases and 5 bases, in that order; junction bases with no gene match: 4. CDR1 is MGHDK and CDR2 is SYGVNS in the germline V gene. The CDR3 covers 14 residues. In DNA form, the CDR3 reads TGTGCCAGCAGTGCCGGGACAGGGGAGTATGGCTACACCTTC. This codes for CASSAGTGEYGYTF.

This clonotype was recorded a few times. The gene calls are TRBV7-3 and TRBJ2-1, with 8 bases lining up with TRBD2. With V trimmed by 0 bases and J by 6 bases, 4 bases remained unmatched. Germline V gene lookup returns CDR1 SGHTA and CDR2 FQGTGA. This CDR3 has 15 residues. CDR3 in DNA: TGTGCCAGCAGCTTAACCTCGGGAGGGACCAATGAGCAGTTCTTC. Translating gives CASSLTSGGTNEQFF.